This T cell receptor beta chain was sequenced in a study of PD-1 blockade in mismatch repair-deficient tumors. Across the study: All were previously treated, progressing patients with 12 mismatch repair-deficient cancer types.

Produced via immunoSEQ multiplex PCR; TCRdb's table is partial and in-frame only. Of 49,000 or so clones listed, approximately 84% are singletons. The V segment lost 1 base and the J segment 3 bases; nucleotides outside the gene matches: 3. The CDR3 totals 14 residues. In germline, CDR1 is SGHAT, CDR2 FQDESV (reference sequence). As concerns this clone: Its antigen is as yet unknown.

Whole-study findings and limits: After pembrolizumab, tumor-resident clones rose rapidly, then generally contracted before radiologic responses.

All patients were mismatch repair deficient, assessed by either PCR or immunohistochemistry. TCRs were sequenced from a few patients responding to pembrolizumab. This specimen was peripheral blood, taken less than 21 weeks after starting pembrolizumab. V and J are TRBV11-1 and TRBJ2-7; TRBD1 agrees at 7 bases. This TCR was recovered from an adult with mismatch repair-deficient cancer. The CDR3 nucleotides read TGTGCCAGCAGCTTAGGACAGGGAAACTACGAGCAGTACTTC. Translating gives CASSLGQGNYEQYF.